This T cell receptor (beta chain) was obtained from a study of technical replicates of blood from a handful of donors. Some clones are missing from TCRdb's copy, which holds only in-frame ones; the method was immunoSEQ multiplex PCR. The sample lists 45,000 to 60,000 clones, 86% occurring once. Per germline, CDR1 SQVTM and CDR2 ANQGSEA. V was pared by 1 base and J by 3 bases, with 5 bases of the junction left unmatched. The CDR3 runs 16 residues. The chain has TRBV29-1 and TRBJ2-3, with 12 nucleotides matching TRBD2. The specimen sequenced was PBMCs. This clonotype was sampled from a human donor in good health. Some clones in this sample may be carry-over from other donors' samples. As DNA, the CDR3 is TGCAGCGTTGAAGTTCTAGCGGGGGGGAAAACAGATACGCAGTATTTT. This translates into CSVEVLAGGKTDTQYF.